There are a few counts of the clone carrying this T cell receptor beta chain. This entry belongs to a study of blood T cell repertoires in COVID-19. The table came from immunoSEQ multiplex PCR; TCRdb's copy has only in-frame clones and leaves some out. This table holds 150,000 to 200,000 clones, roughly 84% found once. The CDR3 runs 15 residues. The germline V gene encodes CDR1 SNHLY and CDR2 FYNNEI. V dropped 6 bases and J dropped 5 bases, with 17 bases sitting between them. The sequence derives from a person aged 70 to 85 with COVID-19, enrolled during active disease. The sequenced sample was peripheral blood. This chain uses TRBV2 with TRBJ1-5; the D gene is possibly TRBD1 (5 bases). CDR3 loop: CASRGSRAGDQPQHF. In DNA, the CDR3 is TGTGCCAGCAGGGGGTCCAGGGCTGGGGATCAGCCCCAGCATTTT. Full variable domain (outside the CDR3, taken from reference TRBV2 and TRBJ1-5): EPEVTQTPSHQVTQMGQEVILRCVPISNHLYFYWYRQILGQKVEFLVSFYNNEISEKSEIFDDQFSVERPDGSNFTLKIRSTKLEDSAMYFCASRGSRAGDQPQHFGDGTRLSIL.